The 22 T cell receptor beta chains reported below all come from one sample, sequenced in a study of T cells after yellow fever vaccination. TCRdb reprocessed the 5' RACE reads with MiXCR, giving one entry per CDR3 protein. The data contain 300,000 to 350,000 distinct CDR3 sequences, around 3.9% of them seen just once; the ten biggest clones take up approximately 24%. Sequences were derived from PBMCs, sampled 5 days after the yellow fever booster vaccination. The receptor source for this set is a man between 18 and 35 years old who received the YFV17D yellow fever vaccine.

The chain employs TRBV7-8 and TRBJ2-2, with D possibly matching TRBD2 (6 bases). Per germline, CDR1 SGHVS and CDR2 FQNEAQ. The CDR3 covers 15 residues. V gave up 1 base and J gave up 6 bases, with 12 bases separating them. CDR3 sequence (DNA): TGTGCCAGCAGCTTAGGGAGGTGGGGGGCCGGGGAGCTGTTTTTT. Residues: CASSLGRWGAGELFF.

This clonotype was observed at least ten times. The rearrangement uses TRBV7-9 and TRBJ2-1; 9 bases match TRBD1. After removal of 5 bases from V and 7 bases from J, the junction contained 3 bases not matched to a gene. The CDR3 totals 13 residues. Germline assignment: CDR1 SEHNR and CDR2 FQNEAQ (reference sequence). CDR3 sequence reads: CASSRTGVNEQFF. CDR3 DNA sequence: TGTGCCAGCAGCCGGACAGGGGTGAATGAGCAGTTCTTC.

The chain joins TRBV7-9 to TRBJ1-2; the D gene is possibly TRBD1 (6 bases). Trimming pared 8 bases from V and 8 bases from J, leaving 12 bases between. CDR1 is SEHNR, CDR2 FQNEAQ, per germline (reference sequence). This CDR3 has 11 amino acids. As DNA, the CDR3 is TGTGCCAGCGACAGGATTTTAGGCTACACCTTC. It translates to CASDRILGYTF.

The chain combines TRBV7-9 with TRBJ2-5; weak D call: TRBD2 (5 bases). CDR1 is SEHNR and CDR2 is FQNEAQ in the germline V gene (reference sequence). Trimming pared 7 bases from V and 2 bases from J, leaving 17 bases between. The length of the CDR3 is 15 residues. CDR3 sequence (DNA): TGTGCCAGCACCGAGCGGACTGAAAGACAAGAGACCCAGTACTTC. Protein sequence: CASTERTERQETQYF.

This clonotype was picked up many times. The chain combines TRBV5-6 with TRBJ1-6; no firm D call. The germline V gene encodes CDR1 SGHDT and CDR2 YYEEEE. The CDR3 consists of 12 residues. V lost 4 bases and J 5 bases, leaving 4 bases between the germline ends. The CDR3 DNA follows: TGTGCCAGCAGCGAAAATAATTCACCCCTCCACTTT. Translated, it gives CASSENNSPLHF.

The chain links TRBV12-3 or TRBV12-4 to TRBJ2-1, with 10 bases aligning to TRBD2. The CDR3 has 16 residues. With 5 bases clipped from V and 10 bases from J, the junction kept 14 bases outside the gene matches. The CDR3 region is CASSLKAGGPLREQFF. CDR3 bases: TGTGCCAGCAGTCTAAAAGCGGGGGGGCCATTAAGGGAGCAGTTCTTC.

This clonotype was found many times. CDR3 sequence reads: CASRGTSGGEQFF. CDR3 DNA: TGCGCCAGCAGAGGGACTAGCGGGGGGGAGCAGTTCTTC. The genes are TRBV5-1 and TRBJ2-1; 15 bases map to TRBD2. Germline trimming cut 5 bases from V and 10 bases from J; bases unmatched to any gene: 1. Germline CDR1 SGHRS, CDR2 YFSETQ. The CDR3 runs to 13 residues.

This clonotype was counted a few times. V usage is TRBV20-1 and J usage is TRBJ2-1; 7 bases align to TRBD2. The CDR3 totals 18 residues. The trim removed 3 bases at V and 9 bases at J, leaving 23 bases unmatched. Germline V gene sequence: CDR1 DFQATT, CDR2 SNEGSKA (reference sequence). CDR3 DNA: TGCAGTGCTAGCCCGGGACTACGAATCTCCCCCCGCATATCTGAGCAGTTCTTC. Encoded protein: CSASPGLRISPRISEQFF.

This chain uses TRBV11-3 with TRBJ1-1, with D perhaps TRBD1 (6 bases). This CDR3 region has 13 residues. Germline assignment: CDR1 SGHNT and CDR2 YENEEA. Between the trimmed V and J ends, which lost 4 bases and 7 bases, there was a span of 13 bases. The CDR3 reads CASSSRQDHEAFF. CDR3 nucleotide sequence: TGTGCCAGCAGCTCCAGACAGGACCATGAAGCTTTCTTT.

The rearrangement links TRBV24-1 to TRBJ2-6; perhaps TRBD1 as D (5 bases). The germline gives CDR1 KGHDR, CDR2 SFDVKD. Trimming stripped 2 bases from V and 0 bases from J, with 13 bases between. The CDR3 consists of 18 residues. The DNA for the CDR3 is TGTGCCACCAGTGATTCAACTACCAGGGACTCTGGGGCCAACGTCCTGACTTTC. Amino acids: CATSDSTTRDSGANVLTF.

The V gene is TRBV4-1, the J gene TRBJ2-4; 10 bases fit TRBD2. The CDR3 length is 16 residues. Unmatched junction bases numbered 10, after V lost 4 bases and J lost 7 bases. The germline V gene encodes CDR1 MGHRA and CDR2 YSYEKL. DNA for the CDR3: TGCGCCAGCAGCCCGGAAGACCTAGCGGGGGCGAACATTCAGTACTTC. Translating gives CASSPEDLAGANIQYF.

The rearrangement joins TRBV23-1 to TRBJ1-4; tentatively, D is TRBD1 (6 bases). TRBV23-1 is known as an ORF, though its function is uncertain. The CDR3 has 16 residues. Trimming took 9 bases from V and 3 from J, leaving 20 bases between them. CDR3 sequence reads: CASSRGIIGANEKLFF. The DNA of the CDR3 is TGCGCCAGTTCCAGGGGAATCATTGGTGCTAATGAAAAACTGTTTTTT.

This clonotype was observed at least ten times. The chain joins TRBV9 to TRBJ2-7; the match to TRBD1 covers 7 bases. Germline assignment: CDR1 SGDLS and CDR2 YYNGEE. Losses at the gene ends were 3 bases for V and 6 bases for J; bases not matched to a gene: 12. CDR3 length equals 15 residues. CDR3 coding DNA: TGTGCCAGCAGCGCCCGAGACAGGGCCCCCGGCGAGCAGTACTTC. Translating it yields CASSARDRAPGEQYF.

This clonotype was seen ten or more times. This chain links TRBV30 with TRBJ2-5; no clear D. The germline CDR1 and CDR2 sequences are GTSNPN and SVGIG (reference sequence). The CDR3 spans 11 residues. Trimming pared 4 bases from V and 3 bases from J, leaving 6 bases between. CDR3 loop: CAWNQEETQYF. The DNA for the CDR3 is TGTGCCTGGAATCAGGAAGAGACCCAGTACTTC.

In this sample, this clonotype turned up a few times. CDR3 amino acids: CASSPDQGAVRGYTF. DNA for the CDR3: TGTGCCAGCAGCCCAGACCAGGGGGCCGTACGTGGCTACACCTTC. The V call is TRBV7-9, the J call TRBJ1-2, with 8 positions matching TRBD1. CDR1 is SEHNR and CDR2 is FQNEAQ in the germline V gene (reference sequence). Trimming at V came to 5 bases and at J to 7 bases, leaving 12 bases not matched to a gene. This CDR3 contains 15 residues.

Many counts were recorded for this clonotype. This chain connects TRBV28 to TRBJ2-2, with D perhaps matching TRBD2 (5 bases). The CDR3 consists of 16 residues. The V gene lost 3 bases and the J gene lost 5 bases, with 16 bases spanning the gap. CDR1 MDHEN and CDR2 SYDVKM come from the germline V gene. CDR3 residues: CASSFGLSMGTGELFF. CDR3 sequence (DNA): TGTGCCAGCAGTTTTGGACTCTCAATGGGGACCGGGGAGCTGTTTTTT.

Only a few counts were recorded for this clonotype. V and J are TRBV19 and TRBJ1-1; possibly TRBD1 for D (5 bases). Germline values: CDR1 LNHDA, CDR2 SQIVND (reference sequence). V was shortened by 4 bases and J by 4 bases, with 7 bases between the two germline ends. The CDR3 has 12 amino acids. This CDR3 is CASSTTVTEAFF. CDR3 in DNA: TGTGCCAGTAGTACGACAGTCACTGAAGCTTTCTTT.

Many counts were recorded for this clonotype. V is TRBV4-3 and J is TRBJ2-7, with TRBD2 identical over 7 bases. CDR1 and CDR2 (germline): LGHNA, YSLEER. The CDR3 loop spans 15 amino acids. V lost 0 bases and J lost 0; bases outside the gene matches: 2. The CDR3 nucleotides read TGCGCCAGCAGCCAAGACCTAGCGGCCTCCTACGAGCAGTACTTC. Amino acid sequence: CASSQDLAASYEQYF.

This clonotype has at least ten counts. This chain connects TRBV5-1 to TRBJ2-5, with D possibly matching TRBD2 (5 bases). The CDR3 consists of 13 residues. Trimming took off 4 bases at V and 5 bases at J, with 12 bases between the two ends. CDR1 SGHRS and CDR2 YFSETQ come from the germline V gene. Here the CDR3 reads CASSGTRRETQYF. In DNA, the CDR3 is TGCGCCAGCAGCGGAACTAGGAGGGAGACCCAGTACTTC.

This clonotype has more than one count but fewer than ten. The chain employs TRBV3-1 and TRBJ2-4; 14 bases fit TRBD2. Trimming took 5 bases from V and 0 from J; bases not matched to a gene: 15. Germline V gene lookup returns CDR1 LGHDT and CDR2 YNNKEL (reference sequence). The CDR3 runs to 21 residues. CDR3 bases: TGTGCCAGCAGCAAGACTAGCGGGGGGGTAGGGGGCGACCTAGCCAAAAACATTCAGTACTTC. Its protein product is CASSKTSGGVGGDLAKNIQYF.

This clonotype was recorded at least ten times. The chain employs TRBV28 and TRBJ2-2; D gene ambiguous. The CDR3 has 14 amino acids. The germline CDR1 and CDR2 sequences are MDHEN and SYDVKM. V was clipped by 2 bases and J by 1 base, with 5 bases between them. CDR3 protein: CASSLAVNTGELFF. CDR3 sequence (DNA): TGTGCCAGCAGTTTAGCGGTGAACACCGGGGAGCTGTTTTTT. Filled out from reference TRBV28 and TRBJ2-2, the complete variable domain reads DVKVTQSSRYLVKRTGEKVFLECVQDMDHENMFWYRQDPGLGLRLIYFSYDVKMKEKGDIPEGYSVSREKKERFSLILESASTNQTSMYLCASSLAVNTGELFFGEGSRLTVL.

This clonotype came up many times. The chain carries TRBV5-5 and TRBJ2-7; D tentatively reads TRBD1 or TRBD2 (5 bases each). The CDR3 has 15 residues. V gave up 2 bases and J gave up 4 bases, with 16 bases separating them. Germline CDR1 SGHKS, CDR2 YYEKEE (reference sequence). CDR3 residues: CASSFSPRGRYEQYV. CDR3 DNA: TGTGCCAGCAGCTTTTCTCCTAGGGGACGGTACGAGCAGTACGTC.